The 27 T cell receptor beta chains presented below share a single source sample, sequenced in a study of vaccination and CD4 T cells after COVID-19. The treatment is: approximately 11-day PBMC culture with coronavirus spike peptide pools or control peptides (ViraFEST assay). An Oncomine TCR Beta short-read assay was used to sequence the DNA from cultured CD4+ T cells. TCRdb ran MiXCR on the PCR reads and lists one entry per CDR3 protein. Found here are about 20,000 distinct CDR3 sequences, about 56% of them singletons; the top ten hold less than 8%. These receptors are not linked to any known antigen. Input material: CD4+ T cells from blood, cultured in vitro. Source of these receptors: a human donor who had recovered from COVID-19.

The chain combines TRBV27 with TRBJ1-5; D is unclear. Germline assignment: CDR1 MNHEY and CDR2 SMNVEV (reference sequence). The V and J ends lost 6 bases and 2 bases respectively, with 11 bases between them. This CDR3 has 14 residues. CDR3 DNA: TGTGCCAGCAGCCCCGATACGGGCAATCAGCCCCAGCATTTT. Its protein is CASSPDTGNQPQHF.

The J gene is TRBJ2-2, the V gene TRBV27, with 8 bases lining up with TRBD1. Germline V gives CDR1 MNHEY, CDR2 SMNVEV (reference sequence). J was trimmed by 5 bases and V by 4 bases; bases with no gene match: 9. The CDR3 loop spans 16 amino acids. CDR3 nucleotide sequence: TGTGCCAGCAGTTCCCCCGGGACAGGTTATACCGGGGAGCTGTTTTTT. This encodes CASSSPGTGYTGELFF.

This clonotype was seen only a few times. The chain is built from TRBV20-1 and TRBJ1-5; D is perhaps TRBD1 (6 bases). The CDR3 is 15 residues long. Trimming took off 3 bases at V and 5 bases at J, with 17 bases between the two ends. Per the germline V gene, CDR1 is DFQATT and CDR2 is SNEGSKA (reference sequence). The CDR3 bases are TGCAGTGCTAGGACTGGGGGCCAGGGCGATCAGCCCCAGCATTTT. It translates to CSARTGGQGDQPQHF.

This clonotype has just a few counts. This chain joins TRBV20-1 and TRBJ2-5, with 7 bases aligning to TRBD2. V shed 7 bases, J shed 5 bases, and the junction held 4 bases outside the gene matches. The germline V gene has CDR1 DFQATT and CDR2 SNEGSKA (reference sequence). The CDR3 has 11 residues. Here the CDR3 DNA reads TGCAGTGTCGTTAGCGGGGAGACCCAGTACTTC. This gives the protein CSVVSGETQYF.

The chain joins TRBV6-1 to TRBJ1-2, with no clear D. V dropped 3 bases and J dropped 3 bases, with 11 bases sitting between them. CDR1 is MNHNS, CDR2 SASEGT, per germline. The CDR3 consists of 14 residues. CDR3 bases: TGTGCCAGCAGTGAGGGCAGGCAAGACTATGGCTACACCTTC. Residues: CASSEGRQDYGYTF.

The chain recombines TRBV25-1 with TRBJ1-6; 10 bases match TRBD1. The V gene's germline CDR1 is MGHDK and CDR2 SYGVNS. The CDR3 has 15 amino acids. The J segment lost 7 bases and the V segment lost 6 bases, leaving 6 bases of the junction unmatched. CDR3 protein: CASSDTGQGNSPLHF. DNA of the CDR3: TGTGCCAGCAGCGATACGGGACAGGGGAATTCACCCCTCCACTTT. Filled out from reference TRBV25-1 and TRBJ1-6, the complete variable domain reads EADIYQTPRYLVIGTGKKITLECSQTMGHDKMYWYQQDPGMELHLIHYSYGVNSTEKGDLSSESTVSRIRTEHFPLTLESARPSHTSQYLCASSDTGQGNSPLHFGNGTRLTVT.

The chain employs TRBV6-2 or TRBV6-3 and TRBJ1-1, with D possibly matching TRBD1 (6 bases). Trimming removed 6 bases from V and 1 base from J, with 15 bases in between. The CDR3 consists of 15 residues. Germline CDR1 MNHEY, CDR2 SVGEGT. The DNA of the CDR3 is TGTGCCAGCAGCCCGGACAGAGTTCAGAACACTGAAGCTTTCTTT. The encoded protein is CASSPDRVQNTEAFF.

The chain links TRBV6-5 to TRBJ2-6; maybe TRBD1 (6 bases). Germline loops: CDR1 MNHEY, CDR2 SVGAGI. This CDR3 comprises 15 residues. V lost 4 bases, J lost 2 bases, and 9 bases lay in between. DNA of the CDR3: TGTGCCAGCAGTTCGACAGGTGCTGGGGCCAACGTCCTGACTTTC. Its protein product is CASSSTGAGANVLTF.

The chain combines TRBV12-3 or TRBV12-4 with TRBJ1-5; a weak D match, TRBD1 (5 bases). The V end lost 7 bases, the J end lost 7 bases, and 11 bases lay between the germline ends. The CDR3 loop spans 12 amino acids. The CDR3 DNA reads as TGTGCCAGCATGGCAGGGAACCAGCCCCAGCATTTT. Amino acid sequence: CASMAGNQPQHF.

This clonotype was detected a few times. This chain connects TRBV7-2 to TRBJ1-1; no firm D call. Germline loops: CDR1 SGHTA, CDR2 FQGNSA. CDR3 length: 15 residues. Deletions cut 0 bases from V and 6 bases from J, with 14 bases between. The CDR3 sequence is CASSLAGPREAEAFF. The DNA of the CDR3 is TGTGCCAGCAGCTTAGCGGGCCCAAGGGAGGCTGAAGCTTTCTTT.

The V and J genes are TRBV27 and TRBJ1-2, with D perhaps TRBD1 (6 bases). Per the germline V gene, CDR1 is MNHEY and CDR2 is SMNVEV (reference sequence). V lost 0 bases, J lost 0 bases, and 11 bases lay in between. The CDR3 consists of 16 residues. The CDR3 sequence: CASSLSLPGANYGYTF. CDR3 bases: TGTGCCAGCAGTTTATCCCTCCCAGGGGCTAACTATGGCTACACCTTC.

CDR3 region: CASSYLRQGLSSPLHF. The CDR3 region has the DNA TGTGCCAGCAGTTACTTACGACAGGGTTTGAGTTCACCCCTCCACTTT. V and J are TRBV6-5 and TRBJ1-6, with 7 bases matching TRBD1. CDR1 is MNHEY and CDR2 is SVGAGI in the germline V gene. The CDR3 totals 16 residues. J lost 9 bases, V lost 1 base, and 9 bases had no gene match.

The chain couples TRBV11-3 to TRBJ1-1; D possibly corresponds to TRBD1 (5 bases). Trimming took 5 bases from V and 1 from J, leaving 23 bases between them. This CDR3 contains 18 residues. Germline CDR1 SGHNT, CDR2 YENEEA. The CDR3 loop reads CASSPGTNSHRGNTEAFF. In DNA, the CDR3 is TGTGCCAGCAGCCCCGGGACTAACAGCCACCGTGGGAACACTGAAGCTTTCTTT.

The V and J genes are TRBV10-3 and TRBJ2-3, with 16 nucleotides matching TRBD2. The CDR3 spans 16 residues. Germline assignment: CDR1 ENHRY and CDR2 SYGVKD. V was pared by 10 bases and J by 5 bases, with 9 bases of the junction left unmatched. CDR3 DNA sequence: TGTGCCACCGGGACTAGCGGGGGGGATAGGGGAGATACGCAGTATTTT. Its translation: CATGTSGGDRGDTQYF.

V usage is TRBV6-1 and J usage is TRBJ1-2; TRBD1 matches at 8 bases. The V gene end was trimmed by 1 base and the J gene end by 6 bases; junction bases not matched to a gene: 7. The CDR3 consists of 15 residues. The germline V gene has CDR1 MNHNS and CDR2 SASEGT. CDR3 residues: CASSEVSGQGDGYTF. The CDR3 DNA reads TGTGCCAGCAGTGAAGTCAGCGGACAGGGTGATGGCTACACCTTC.

This chain uses TRBV6-5 with TRBJ2-5; possibly TRBD2 for D (6 bases). Germline V CDR1 and CDR2: MNHEY, SVGAGI. CDR3 length: 16 residues. The V gene lost 0 bases and the J gene lost 2 bases, with 13 bases spanning the gap. The CDR3 spells CASSYSFTGVQETQYF. The CDR3, as DNA: TGTGCCAGCAGTTACTCTTTTACGGGGGTACAAGAGACCCAGTACTTC.

The chain uses TRBV7-3 and TRBJ2-5; 11 nucleotides line up with TRBD2. With 3 bases clipped from V and 5 bases from J, the junction kept 11 bases outside the gene matches. Germline V lookup: CDR1 SGHTA, CDR2 FQGTGA. The CDR3 length is 17 residues. The CDR3 nucleotides are TGTGCCAGCAGCTTCCAGGCCGGGACTAGCGGAGGGGAGACCCAGTACTTC. Encoded protein: CASSFQAGTSGGETQYF.

The V gene is TRBV7-2, the J gene TRBJ2-5; D unresolved. The CDR3 contains 14 residues. Trimming pared 5 bases from V and 0 bases from J, leaving 10 bases between. Germline loops: CDR1 SGHTA, CDR2 FQGNSA. As DNA, the CDR3 is TGTGCCAGCAGCACCAGATTGTACCAAGAGACCCAGTACTTC. Translated: CASSTRLYQETQYF. Full variable domain (rest looked up from reference TRBV7-2 and TRBJ2-5): GAGVSQSPSNKVTEKGKDVELRCDPISGHTALYWYRQSLGQGLEFLIYFQGNSAPDKSGLPSDRFSAERTGGSVSTLTIQRTQQEDSAVYLCASSTRLYQETQYFGPGTRLLVL.

The V gene is TRBV11-1, the J gene TRBJ1-2; D perhaps matches TRBD1 (5 bases). Per the germline V gene, CDR1 is SGHAT and CDR2 is FQDESV (reference sequence). This CDR3 is 14 amino acids long. With 5 bases removed from V and 7 bases from J, the gap between germline ends came to 17 bases. In DNA, the CDR3 is TGTGCCAGCAGCAGCGGTGGGGCGTTCAGTGGCTACACCTTC. Its translation: CASSSGGAFSGYTF.

The CDR3 loop is CASSMQLGVDSPLHF. The DNA of the CDR3 is TGTGCCAGCAGCATGCAATTGGGAGTAGACTCACCCCTCCACTTT. This chain links TRBV28 with TRBJ1-6; D call uncertain. CDR3 length equals 15 residues. The germline V and J ends were trimmed by 6 bases and 10 bases, with 19 bases remaining between them. Germline CDR1 MDHEN, CDR2 SYDVKM.

In this sample, this clonotype turned up once. The chain joins TRBV27 to TRBJ1-2, with D maybe TRBD1 (6 bases). The CDR3 consists of 13 residues. Germline V gives CDR1 MNHEY, CDR2 SMNVEV (reference sequence). Between the trimmed V and J ends, which lost 6 bases and 8 bases, there was a span of 16 bases. The CDR3 region is CASSSTGTSGYTF. Here the CDR3 DNA reads TGTGCCAGCAGCTCCACAGGGACGAGCGGCTACACCTTC.

V is TRBV20-1 and J is TRBJ1-5; perhaps TRBD1 as D (5 bases). From germline, CDR1 is DFQATT and CDR2 SNEGSKA (reference sequence). This CDR3 is 14 amino acids long. The germline V and J ends were trimmed by 3 bases and 1 base, with 10 bases remaining between them. The CDR3 protein is CSASFGDSNQPQHF. The CDR3 coding sequence is TGCAGTGCTAGTTTCGGGGACAGCAATCAGCCCCAGCATTTT.

The V and J genes are TRBV6-1 and TRBJ2-5; perhaps TRBD1 as D (6 bases). V shed 6 bases and J shed 1 base, with 9 bases lying between them. Germline V gene data show CDR1 as MNHNS and CDR2 as SASEGT. The CDR3 covers 13 residues. In DNA form, the CDR3 reads TGTGCCAGCAGCTGGACAGTCCAAGAGACCCAGTACTTC. Its translation is CASSWTVQETQYF.

The gene calls are TRBV21-1 and TRBJ2-7; the table assigns TRBD1, which was not confirmed against the DNA. TRBV21-1 corresponds to a pseudogene. The CDR3 loop spans 15 amino acids. This CDR3 is CASTTDRGDSYEQYF. The CDR3, as DNA: TGTGCCAGCACCACAGACAGGGGTGACTCCTACGAGCAGTACTTC.

The chain employs TRBV27 and TRBJ2-1, with 15 bases matching TRBD2. The CDR3 spans 17 residues. The germline gives CDR1 MNHEY, CDR2 SMNVEV (reference sequence). After removal of 3 bases from V and 9 bases from J, the junction contained 9 bases not matched to a gene. Here the CDR3 reads CASSLGLAGGATTEQFF. In DNA form, the CDR3 reads TGTGCCAGCAGTTTGGGACTAGCGGGAGGCGCAACGACTGAGCAGTTCTTC.

The J gene is TRBJ1-6, the V gene TRBV6-2 or TRBV6-3; TRBD1 matches 9 bases. The CDR3 has 14 residues. CDR1 and CDR2 (germline): MNHEY, SVGEGT. V trimming: 5 bases; J trimming: 10 bases; junction bases outside the gene matches: 6. CDR3 DNA: TGTGCCAGCAGTATGACAGGGGGGCACTCACCCCTCCACTTT. Protein sequence: CASSMTGGHSPLHF.

V gene TRBV27 combines with J gene TRBJ1-2; D unclear. Per germline, CDR1 MNHEY and CDR2 SMNVEV (reference sequence). The CDR3 extends over 17 amino acids. V lost 3 bases to trimming and J lost 3 bases, with 20 bases between them. CDR3 DNA: TGTGCCAGCAGTTTCTTAGACCCGATAGGTTTGCACTATGGCTACACCTTC. This translates into CASSFLDPIGLHYGYTF.